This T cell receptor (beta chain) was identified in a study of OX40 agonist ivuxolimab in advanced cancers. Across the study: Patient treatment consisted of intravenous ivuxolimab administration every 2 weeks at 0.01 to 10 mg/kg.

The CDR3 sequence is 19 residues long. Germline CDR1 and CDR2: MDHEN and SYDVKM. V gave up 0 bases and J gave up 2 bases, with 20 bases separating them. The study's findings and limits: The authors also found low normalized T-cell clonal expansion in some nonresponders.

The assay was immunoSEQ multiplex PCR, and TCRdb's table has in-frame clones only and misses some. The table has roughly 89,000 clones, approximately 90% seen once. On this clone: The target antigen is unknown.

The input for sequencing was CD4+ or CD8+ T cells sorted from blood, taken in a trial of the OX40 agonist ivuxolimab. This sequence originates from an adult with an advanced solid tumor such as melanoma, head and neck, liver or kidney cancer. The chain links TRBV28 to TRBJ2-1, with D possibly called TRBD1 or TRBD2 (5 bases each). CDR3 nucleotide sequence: TGTGCCAGCAGTTTATGGGGGTTTGGGGGTCAGGCAGCCTACAATGAGCAGTTCTTC. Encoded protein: CASSLWGFGGQAAYNEQFF.